Below, one TCR beta chain is given with its context. This entry belongs to a study of shared clonotypes between healthy human individuals. Healthy HIV-negative adults without recent acute infections or vaccinations served as donors. CD4+ cells yielded CD45RA+ naive and CD45RA-negative memory subsets. Deep-level running was used for the assay. The data were produced by immunoSEQ multiplex PCR, yet TCRdb's version contains in-frame clones alone and is incomplete. The table includes about 980,000 clones, about three quarters detected once. The CDR3 spans 15 residues. The chain couples TRBV1 to TRBJ2-2; TRBD2, the D gene given by the table, was not confirmed from the DNA. TRBV1 is a pseudogene segment. This receptor was taken from a young man in good health. The source material was memory CD4+ T cells sorted from blood. Subset of the sample: CD45RA-negative fraction. Written as DNA, the CDR3 is TGCACCAGCTCTAGCGGGAGTTCGGGCACCGGGGAGCTGTTTTTT. Translating it yields CTSSSGSSGTGELFF.